This T cell receptor beta chain is drawn from a study of blood T cell repertoires in COVID-19. Overall study context: Specimens from acute and convalescent COVID-19 originated in the United States, Italy and Spain. Sample material is recorded as cDNA or gDNA derived from T cells, B-cell-depleted T cells, or PBMCs.

As originally analysed: For nucleated cells, counts were estimated from reference gene primer amplification. Produced via immunoSEQ multiplex PCR; TCRdb's table is partial and in-frame only. V and J calls plus clone size are reproduced from that table; the DNA served to infer D and trimming. The sample holds a few hundred thousand clones, around 81% seen once. The CDR3 has 15 residues. CDR1 is SGHRS, CDR2 YFSETQ, per germline. Trimming stripped 2 bases from V and 0 bases from J, with 11 bases between. J is TRBJ1-1 and V is TRBV5-1; possibly TRBD1 for D (6 bases). Sequencing was done on a sample of peripheral blood. The receptor's source is a man aged 30 to 39 who had recovered from COVID-19. CDR3 DNA: TGCGCCAGCAGCTTTGTGCAGGGGTTGAACACTGAAGCTTTCTTT. Amino acids: CASSFVQGLNTEAFF.